Here is one T cell receptor beta chain with its context. What it binds is unknown. TCRdb independently ran MiXCR on the 5' RACE reads; one entry per CDR3 protein. The sample includes around 530,000 distinct CDR3 sequences, 20% to 25% seen only once; the top ten take roughly 8.3%. The CDR3 spans 15 residues. V lost 3 bases and J 1 base, leaving 12 bases between the germline ends. This sample stems from a study of T-cell memory formation after mild COVID-19. Overall study findings and caveats: CD4/CD8 balance characterized clones contracting day 15 to 85, and CD4+ skew characterized later expanders.

This chain joins TRBV12-3 or TRBV12-4 and TRBJ1-2; TRBD1 is a possible D gene (5 bases). The sequenced sample was PBMCs or a T cell subset sorted from them (not recorded which). The source of this sequence is an adult woman who had mild COVID-19 (a few samples of this study predate the infection). Cell type and time point are not known. The CDR3 DNA is TGTGCCAGCAGTTTCGCCAGGGAAGATAACTATGGCTACACCTTC. Its protein is CASSFAREDNYGYTF.